This T cell receptor (beta chain) was recovered during a study of regulatory T cells in long-lasting Graves disease. Study-level results: It was in persistent disease that TRBV28, TRBJ1-2 and TRBJ2-5 were favored.

Germline CDR1 is MDHEN and CDR2 is SYDVKM. Germline trimming cut 4 bases from V and 3 bases from J; bases unmatched to any gene: 5. The CDR3 consists of 16 residues. The authors built TCR beta libraries using iRepertoire HTBI primers and Arm-PCR of CDR3 regions. In the authors' workflow: Across samples, more than 55 TRBV and some 13 TRBJ segments were found. TCRdb itself ran the multiplex PCR reads through MiXCR, one entry per CDR3 protein. The authors' filters were not applied to this entry. The table lists about 450,000 distinct CDR3 sequences, less than 20% of them singletons. This clonotype was seen ten or more times. Antigen: not known. Noted time point: newly diagnosed GD, antithyroid drugs for less than 3 months. RNA from PBMCs was the source of the TCR library. This same sample was also taken into another study, of T cells in Graves' hyperthyroidism and ophthalmopathy. That publication notes: Disease duration under 2 months; hyperthyroidism patients were aged 18 to 65.

The genes are TRBV28 and TRBJ2-7; 14 nucleotides line up with TRBD2. The source material was peripheral blood mononuclear cells (PBMCs), sampled at new diagnosis, from a patient treated with antithyroid drugs. The sequence was collected from a woman aged 30 to 39 with Graves disease. CDR3 protein: CASSSWTSGRIYEQYF. CDR3 DNA: TGTGCCAGCAGTTCTTGGACTAGCGGGAGGATCTACGAGCAGTACTTC.